This is a list of T cell receptor beta chains from one sample in a study of identical twins. One entry per CDR3 protein, called by TCRdb with MiXCR from the 5' RACE reads. The data contain around 1.7 million distinct CDR3 sequences, more than 30% of them singletons. Sequencing was performed on cord blood. The receptors were sampled from a newborn girl in good health. Each CDR3 is given with its conserved first and last residue. A D gene is named only where the DNA matches it firmly. Size tells how often a clone was seen (once, few, many) or the class of an expanded clone, and some rows leave it out.

v_gene	abundance	d_gene	j_gene	CDR3nt	CDR3aa
TRBV27	few	-	TRBJ2-7	TGTGCCAGCAGTCCAGGGAAGGGACTCTACGAGCAGTACTTC	CASSPGKGLYEQYF
TRBV5-1	-	TRBD2	TRBJ2-7	TGCGCCAGCAGCGACTGGACTAGAGAGCACGAGCAGTACTTC	CASSDWTREHEQYF
TRBV29-1	few	-	TRBJ2-3	TGCAGCGTTGAAGATCACGGGCGCACAGATACGCAGTATTTT	CSVEDHGRTDTQYF
TRBV5-6	few	-	TRBJ1-1	TGTGCCAGCAGCTTTCTGGGGATGGGCACTGAAGCTTTCTTT	CASSFLGMGTEAFF
TRBV28	-	-	TRBJ2-3	TGTGCCAGCAGTTCATTACCTCTACCCAGCACAGATACGCAGTATTTT	CASSSLPLPSTDTQYF
TRBV10-1	-	TRBD2	TRBJ2-7	TGCGCCAGCAGTGAGGGTCTAGCGGGGAAGCACGAGCAGTACTTC	CASSEGLAGKHEQYF
TRBV2	-	TRBD2	TRBJ2-7	TGTGCCATCAGACTAGCGGGAGGCGGCCACAATGAGCAGTACTTC	CAIRLAGGGHNEQYF
TRBV2	many	-	TRBJ2-4	TGTGCCAGCAGCGGTCTGGCAAAAGCCAAAAACATTCAGTACTTC	CASSGLAKAKNIQYF
TRBV20-1	-	-	TRBJ1-5	TGCAGTGCTAGAGATCGGCCGGGACGTAGCAATCAGCCCCAGCATTTT	CSARDRPGRSNQPQHF
TRBV19	-	TRBD1	TRBJ1-1	TGTGCCGGTAGTCACAGGGGGCGGACTGAAGCTTTCTTT	CAGSHRGRTEAFF
TRBV10-3	-	-	TRBJ2-1	TGTGCCATCAGTGAAGTAGCGGACATCTCCTACAATGAGCAGTTCTTC	CAISEVADISYNEQFF
TRBV6-6	-	TRBD2	TRBJ2-1	TGTGCCAGCAGTCACTTAGGGACTAGCGGGAGTCGGAATGAGCGGTTCTTC	CASSHLGTSGSRNERFF
TRBV7-9	-	-	TRBJ1-6	TGTGCCAGCGGCCAAGGAGTCGGTCCCCTCCACTTT	CASGQGVGPLHF
TRBV10-3	many	-	TRBJ2-5	TGTGCCATCAGTGACCCGCGACTAGGAATAAAGAAAGAGACCCAGTACTTC	CAISDPRLGIKKETQYF
TRBV14	few	TRBD2	TRBJ2-1	TGTGCCAGCAGCCAAGATAGCGGGGCCTCCTACAATGAGCAGTTCTTC	CASSQDSGASYNEQFF
TRBV20-1	few	TRBD2	TRBJ2-1	TGCAGTGCTAGAAGGGCTAGCGGGGGGACCTCCTACAATGAGCAGTTCTTC	CSARRASGGTSYNEQFF
TRBV14	few	-	TRBJ1-2	TGTGCCAGCAGCCAATTCGGGACCGGTAACTATGGCTACACCTTC	CASSQFGTGNYGYTF
TRBV14	few	TRBD2	TRBJ2-1	TGTGCCAGCAGCCAAAGGGGTCTAGCGGGGGTCTCCTACAATGAGCAGTTCTTC	CASSQRGLAGVSYNEQFF
TRBV7-9	few	-	TRBJ2-7	TGTGCCAGCAGCTTAGCAGCAGATTTATCCTACGAGCAGTACTTC	CASSLAADLSYEQYF
TRBV27	-	-	TRBJ1-2	TGTGCCAGCAGTCCCTACGCCGACGGAAACTATGGCTACACCTTC	CASSPYADGNYGYTF
TRBV5-6	-	TRBD2	TRBJ2-5	TGTGCCAGCAGCTTGCTAGCGGGGGGTTTCCCCTACAATGAGCAGTACTTC	CASSLLAGGFPYNEQYF
TRBV12-3/TRBV12-4	few	TRBD1	TRBJ2-5	TGTGCCAGCAGTTTAGTGACGGGGACAGTACGAGAGACCCAGTACTTC	CASSLVTGTVRETQYF
TRBV5-1	-	-	TRBJ1-1	TGCGCCAGCAGCTTGGGGAGCGGGACACCTGAAGCTTTCTTT	CASSLGSGTPEAFF
TRBV6-2/TRBV6-3	many	-	TRBJ2-6	TGTGCCAGCACTGGGGCCAACGTCCTGACTTTC	CASTGANVLTF
TRBV15	-	TRBD1	TRBJ2-7	TGTGCCACCTCACCAGGGGGACAGTTCAAGTACGAGCAGTACTTC	CATSPGGQFKYEQYF
TRBV11-3	-	-	TRBJ2-1	TGTGCCAGCAGCTTAGTCAGTGACCCAAGGAATGAGCAGTTCTTC	CASSLVSDPRNEQFF
TRBV10-3	-	TRBD2	TRBJ2-5	TGTGCCACCGCTAGCGGGGGAAATAACAATGAGCAGTACTTC	CATASGGNNNEQYF
TRBV7-9	-	TRBD1	TRBJ2-1	TGTGCCAGCAGCAAGTCGACCGGGACAGGGGGCGGGAATGAGCAGTTCTTC	CASSKSTGTGGGNEQFF
TRBV9	few	-	TRBJ1-2	TGTGCCAGCAGCGTCCAGACAGCTAACTATGGCTACACCTTC	CASSVQTANYGYTF
TRBV20-1	few	-	TRBJ2-1	TGCAGTCTGCCCCCCCTCATCTACAATGAGCAGTTCTTC	CSLPPLIYNEQFF
TRBV20-1	-	TRBD2	TRBJ2-1	TGCAGTGCTAGAGATCCGGGTGCGGGAGGGCCCCACAATGAGCAGTTCTTC	CSARDPGAGGPHNEQFF
TRBV28	-	-	TRBJ2-5	TGTGCCAGCAGCCCTATCCCAGAGACCCAGTACTTC	CASSPIPETQYF
TRBV28	-	-	TRBJ2-7	TGTGCCAGCAGTGGACTCCTCGTCTCCTACGAGCAGTACTTC	CASSGLLVSYEQYF
TRBV7-9	-	TRBD1	TRBJ1-4	TGTGCCAGCAGCCACTGGGGACAGAAAGACGAAAAACTGTTTTTT	CASSHWGQKDEKLFF
TRBV9	once	TRBD2	TRBJ2-1	TGTGCCAGCAGCGGGACTAGCGGGATGGGTGAGCAGTTCTTC	CASSGTSGMGEQFF
TRBV13	-	-	TRBJ2-5	TGTGCCAGCAGCCGCTGGGGCAATGAACAGTACTTC	CASSRWGNEQYF
TRBV20-1	-	-	TRBJ1-2	TGCAGTGCTCCCCGACTGAATGGCTACACCTTC	CSAPRLNGYTF
TRBV5-8	-	-	TRBJ2-7	TGTGCCAGCAGCTTCGTTGGGTTCCACGAGCAGTACTTC	CASSFVGFHEQYF
TRBV5-1	-	-	TRBJ2-2	TGCGCCAGCAGCTTGGGTTCCGGACAGTGGAGGACCGGGGAGCTGTTTTTT	CASSLGSGQWRTGELFF
TRBV14	few	-	TRBJ1-4	TGTGCCAGCAGGAGGGGAGTTGGGGAAAAACTGTTTTTT	CASRRGVGEKLFF
TRBV4-2	-	-	TRBJ1-4	TGTGCCAGCAGCCGGGGGAGGGGGAGTGAAAAACTGTTTTTT	CASSRGRGSEKLFF
TRBV10-3	-	TRBD2	TRBJ2-3	TGTGCCATCAGTGGGACTAGCGGGAGTCTAGATACGCACTATTTT	CAISGTSGSLDTHYF
TRBV20-1	-	TRBD2	TRBJ2-5	TGCAGTGCAAGGACAGCGGGAGTGGAGACCCAGTACTTC	CSARTAGVETQYF
TRBV20-1	-	-	TRBJ2-1	TGCAGTGCTAGAGGGGCAACTGCGGGGCACAATGAGCAGTTCTTC	CSARGATAGHNEQFF
TRBV5-1	-	TRBD1	TRBJ2-1	TGCGCCAGCAGCCCGACAGGGACCTCTCCTATGGATGAGCAGTTCTTC	CASSPTGTSPMDEQFF
TRBV5-1	few	TRBD1	TRBJ2-7	TGCGCCAGCAGCTTGGGGGTCAACAGGGGGCATGACGAGCAGTACTTC	CASSLGVNRGHDEQYF
TRBV4-2	-	TRBD2	TRBJ2-7	TGTGCCAGCAGCCAAGATCCCAAGCGGGAGTGGGCCTACGAGCAGTACTTC	CASSQDPKREWAYEQYF
TRBV20-1	few	-	TRBJ2-3	TGCAGTGCTAGAGATCCGCTACACCGCACAGATACGCAGTATTTT	CSARDPLHRTDTQYF
TRBV20-1	-	TRBD1	TRBJ2-3	TGCAGTGCCTTAAGCGGACAGGGTAGGACAGATACGCAGTATTTT	CSALSGQGRTDTQYF
TRBV5-1	few	TRBD1	TRBJ2-1	TGCGCCAGCAGCTTGGGACAGGGGAGGAGTGAGCAGTTCTTC	CASSLGQGRSEQFF
TRBV7-7	few	-	TRBJ2-5	TGTGCTAGCAGCTTATTTATTGCGGGGGCCCAAGAGACCCAGTACTTC	CASSLFIAGAQETQYF
TRBV7-9	few	-	TRBJ1-2	TGTGCCAGCAGCTTAGTGGTTACACAGGGCGAGGGCTACACCTTC	CASSLVVTQGEGYTF
TRBV7-6	-	-	TRBJ1-1	TGTGCCAGCAGCTACACAGGGTCCACTGAAGCTTTCTTT	CASSYTGSTEAFF
TRBV10-3	-	-	TRBJ2-3	TGTGCCATCAGTGACGGAGACCTGAGCACAGATACGCAGTATTTT	CAISDGDLSTDTQYF
TRBV6-6	few	-	TRBJ1-4	TGTGCCAGCAGTTACCCTGGGAATGAAAAACTGTTTTTT	CASSYPGNEKLFF